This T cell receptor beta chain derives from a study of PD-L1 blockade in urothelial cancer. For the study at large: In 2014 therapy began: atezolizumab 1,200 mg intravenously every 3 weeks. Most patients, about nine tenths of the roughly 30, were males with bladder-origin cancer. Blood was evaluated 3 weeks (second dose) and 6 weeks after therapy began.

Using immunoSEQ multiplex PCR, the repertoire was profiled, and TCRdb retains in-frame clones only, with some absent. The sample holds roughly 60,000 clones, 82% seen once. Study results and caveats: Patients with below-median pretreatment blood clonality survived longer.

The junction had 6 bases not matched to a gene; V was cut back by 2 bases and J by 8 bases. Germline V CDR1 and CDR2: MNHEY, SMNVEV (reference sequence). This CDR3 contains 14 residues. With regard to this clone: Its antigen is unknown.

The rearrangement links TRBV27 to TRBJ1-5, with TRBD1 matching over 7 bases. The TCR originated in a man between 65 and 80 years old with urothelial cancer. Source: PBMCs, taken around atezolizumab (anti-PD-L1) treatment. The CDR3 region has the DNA TGTGCCAGCAGTTTAGACAGGGTCAGCGAGCCCCAGCATTTT. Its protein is CASSLDRVSEPQHF.